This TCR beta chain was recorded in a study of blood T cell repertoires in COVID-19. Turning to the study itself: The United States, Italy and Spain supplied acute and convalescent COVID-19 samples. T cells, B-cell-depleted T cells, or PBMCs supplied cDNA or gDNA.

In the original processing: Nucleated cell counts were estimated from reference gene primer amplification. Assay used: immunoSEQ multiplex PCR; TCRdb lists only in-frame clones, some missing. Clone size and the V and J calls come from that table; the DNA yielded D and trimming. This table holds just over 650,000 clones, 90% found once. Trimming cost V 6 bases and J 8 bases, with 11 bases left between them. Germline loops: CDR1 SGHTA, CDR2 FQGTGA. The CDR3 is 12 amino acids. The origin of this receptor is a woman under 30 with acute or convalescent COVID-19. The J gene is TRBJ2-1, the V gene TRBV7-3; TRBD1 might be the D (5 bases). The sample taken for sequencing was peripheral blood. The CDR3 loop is CASRGATHEQFF. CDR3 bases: TGTGCCAGCAGAGGGGCCACCCATGAGCAGTTCTTC.